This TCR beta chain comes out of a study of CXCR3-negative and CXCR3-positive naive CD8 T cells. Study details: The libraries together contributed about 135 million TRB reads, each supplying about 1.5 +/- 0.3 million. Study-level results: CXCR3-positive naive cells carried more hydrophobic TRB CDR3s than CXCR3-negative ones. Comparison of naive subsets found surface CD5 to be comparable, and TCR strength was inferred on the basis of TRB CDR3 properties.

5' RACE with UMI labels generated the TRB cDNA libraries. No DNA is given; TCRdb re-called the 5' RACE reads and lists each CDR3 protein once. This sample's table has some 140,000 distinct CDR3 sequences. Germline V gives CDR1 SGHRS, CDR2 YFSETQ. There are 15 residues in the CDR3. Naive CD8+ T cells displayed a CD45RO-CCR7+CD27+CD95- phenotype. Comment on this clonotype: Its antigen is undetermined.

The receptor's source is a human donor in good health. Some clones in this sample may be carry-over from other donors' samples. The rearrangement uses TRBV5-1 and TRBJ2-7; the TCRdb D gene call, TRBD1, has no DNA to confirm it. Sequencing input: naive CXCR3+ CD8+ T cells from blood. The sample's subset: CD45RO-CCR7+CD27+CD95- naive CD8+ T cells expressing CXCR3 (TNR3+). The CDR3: CASSPGGGESYEQYF.